A selection of T cell receptor beta chains follows, all from one sample in a study of OX40 agonist ivuxolimab in advanced cancers. The protocol was immunoSEQ multiplex PCR, while the TCRdb copy is restricted to in-frame clones and leaves out a portion. The sample includes about 150,000 clones, 90% of them seen just once. Sequencing was performed on CD4+ or CD8+ T cells sorted from blood, taken in a trial of the OX40 agonist ivuxolimab. These receptors were obtained from an adult with an advanced solid tumor such as melanoma, head and neck, liver or kidney cancer. The conserved cysteine and the conserved F or W are not part of the CDR3 here.

TRBV7-9,12,TRBJ2-5,ASSYGLALETQY
TRBV7-8,10,TRBJ1-5,ASSLVDQPQH
TRBV19,15,TRBJ2-2,ASSTRLSGANTGELF
TRBV7-3,10,TRBJ2-2,ASSLNGGELF
TRBV11-2,15,TRBJ2-1,ASSLDQRGSPYNEQF
TRBV7-9,10,TRBJ2-7,ASSLSTYEQY
TRBV19,10,TRBJ2-7,ASSDRAREQY
TRBV7-2,11,TRBJ2-7,ASFGGGSYEQY
TRBV19,13,TRBJ2-5,ASSIPLGPQETQY
TRBV11-2,13,TRBJ2-4,ASTEGEAGGNIQY
TRBV7-9,12,TRBJ1-4,ASSPTGFNEKLF
TRBV18,13,TRBJ2-7,ASSPPMGRQYEQY
TRBV7-9,13,TRBJ1-2,ASSFLGGSDYGYT
TRBV11-2,14,TRBJ2-1,ASSLDLGEVYNEQF
TRBV18,13,TRBJ1-5,ASSPSGGGLQPQH
TRBV6-1,10,TRBJ2-7,ASSVLLAEQY
TRBV11-2,11,TRBJ2-7,ASSLALLYEQY
TRBV18,14,TRBJ2-5,ASSLSSGTGEETQY
TRBV28,14,TRBJ2-2,ASSSRGAGETGELF
TRBV11-2,15,TRBJ1-4,ASSLNGFVGVNEKLF
TRBV27,12,TRBJ2-7,ASSQLVNSYEQY
TRBV10-3,13,TRBJ2-7,AISDGLVGGYEQY
TRBV21-1,12,TRBJ2-7,APRRFLISYEQY
TRBV4-3,13,TRBJ1-2,ASSQDLSIPLGYT
TRBV28,12,TRBJ1-5,ASSLTGAGQPQH
TRBV10-3,13,TRBJ1-1,AISERQGMNTEAF
TRBV21-1,13,TRBJ2-7,ASILDRSSSYEQY
TRBV5-4,12,TRBJ2-3,ASSLAGGTDTQY
TRBV9,13,TRBJ2-1,ASSVLASSYNEQF
TRBV19,10,TRBJ1-2,ASKGNVNGYT
TRBV28,13,TRBJ2-6,ASGSASSGANVLT
TRBV7-3,10,TRBJ2-1,ASGRAIDEQF
TRBV28,10,TRBJ2-7,ASSRREYEQY
TRBV29-1,11,TRBJ1-1,SVRQVQNTEAF
TRBV7-8,18,TRBJ2-5,ASGYTKGQGVAPYQETQY
TRBV5-6,11,TRBJ2-7,ASSLDSGYEQY
TRBV29-1,11,TRBJ2-7,SVESDRTYEQY
TRBV29-1,13,TRBJ2-1,SVEAATSGTGEQF
TRBV7-9,11,TRBJ1-1,ASSLSGGVEAF
TRBV19,14,TRBJ1-5,ASTVQGAPGNQPQH
TRBV4-2,14,TRBJ2-1,ASSQAGTSGFNEQF
TRBV4-3,14,TRBJ1-3,ASSQAYGRSGNTIY
TRBV28,13,TRBJ2-6,ASRGASSGANVLT
TRBV2,14,TRBJ2-4,ASDGRGVNPKNIQY
TRBV5-1,13,TRBJ1-1,ASSLSGRPNTEAF
TRBV5-1,14,TRBJ2-1,ASSLAASAQEVEQF
TRBV6-6,14,TRBJ2-1,ASSPSDRGYYNEQF
TRBV6-5,12,-,ASSYGGTVYEQY
TRBV27,11,TRBJ1-1,ASSSHLNTEAF
TRBV18,12,TRBJ2-6,ASSPGAGANVLT
TRBV5-1,12,TRBJ2-7,ASSPDRASREQY
TRBV2,12,TRBJ2-2,ASRGQGDTGELF
TRBV7-2,10,TRBJ2-1,ASSRQGNEQF
TRBV18,14,TRBJ1-5,ASSPPPGGGDQPQH